These T cell receptor beta chains were read from a single sample in a study of patients and donors after allogeneic stem cell transplantation. TCRdb called the RT-PCR reads again in MiXCR, with one record for every CDR3 protein. The data contain about a million distinct CDR3 sequences, approximately 18% of them singletons. The source material was blood, either unsorted or a sorted T cell fraction (not recorded which). These receptors all come from a human donor who was either an allogeneic HSCT recipient or a stem cell or donor lymphocyte infusion donor (not recorded which). It is not recorded whose cells these are; they may come from a transplant donor. CDR3s include the opening cysteine and the closing phenylalanine or tryptophan. Each record gives: J gene, V gene, CDR3 protein.

j_gene: TRBJ2-2; v_gene: TRBV7-3; CDR3aa: CASSDGANTGELFF
j_gene: TRBJ2-3; v_gene: TRBV12-3/TRBV12-4; CDR3aa: CASSYQPSTDTQYF
j_gene: TRBJ2-5; v_gene: TRBV10-3; CDR3aa: CAISARRGTGGKETQYF
j_gene: TRBJ2-5; v_gene: TRBV6-2/TRBV6-3; CDR3aa: CASSYSPSSETQYF
j_gene: TRBJ2-5; v_gene: TRBV29-1; CDR3aa: CSVKESLAQYF
j_gene: TRBJ1-3; v_gene: TRBV4-1; CDR3aa: CASSQRAVGRSGNTIYF
j_gene: TRBJ1-1; v_gene: TRBV6-5; CDR3aa: CASSYLPVGGTNTEAFF
j_gene: TRBJ2-5; v_gene: TRBV10-3; CDR3aa: CAISTQYRRETQYF
j_gene: TRBJ2-1; v_gene: TRBV5-1; CDR3aa: CASSLGGTSGNEQFF
j_gene: TRBJ1-6; v_gene: TRBV5-8; CDR3aa: CASSLITGGDSPLHF
j_gene: TRBJ2-1; v_gene: TRBV20-1; CDR3aa: CSATLGHSRNNEQFF
j_gene: TRBJ1-1; v_gene: TRBV29-1; CDR3aa: CSVEGQGDTEAFF
j_gene: TRBJ2-2; v_gene: TRBV7-8; CDR3aa: CASSTGLPTGELFF
j_gene: TRBJ1-3; v_gene: TRBV4-2; CDR3aa: CASSQGRSSGNTIYF
j_gene: TRBJ1-4; v_gene: TRBV27; CDR3aa: CASSLMGLGDGKLFF
j_gene: TRBJ2-2; v_gene: TRBV20-1; CDR3aa: CSAPGSRGSTGELFF
j_gene: TRBJ2-3; v_gene: TRBV12-3/TRBV12-4; CDR3aa: CASSTAGLVTDTQYF
j_gene: TRBJ1-5; v_gene: TRBV2; CDR3aa: CASSPTVLDNQPQHF
j_gene: TRBJ2-7; v_gene: TRBV4-1; CDR3aa: CASSLSQGTIYEQYF
j_gene: TRBJ2-1; v_gene: TRBV4-1; CDR3aa: CASSQWVLAGGSYNEQFF
j_gene: TRBJ1-5; v_gene: TRBV12-3/TRBV12-4; CDR3aa: CASSIQGAGQPQHF
j_gene: TRBJ1-1; v_gene: TRBV20-1; CDR3aa: CSARGDGLNTEAFF
j_gene: TRBJ2-3; v_gene: TRBV6-1; CDR3aa: CASSEQPFVGGGDTQYF
j_gene: TRBJ1-1; v_gene: TRBV12-3/TRBV12-4; CDR3aa: CASSLSNTEAFF
j_gene: TRBJ1-1; v_gene: TRBV4-2; CDR3aa: CASSPRSRTGDTEAFF
j_gene: TRBJ1-3; v_gene: TRBV20-1; CDR3aa: CSASRDSGNTIYF
j_gene: TRBJ1-3; v_gene: TRBV3-1; CDR3aa: CASRHGTNRTGNTIYF
j_gene: TRBJ2-5; v_gene: TRBV11-3; CDR3aa: CASSLVQLRETQYF
j_gene: TRBJ1-1; v_gene: TRBV12-3/TRBV12-4; CDR3aa: CASSLAWGRTEAFF
j_gene: TRBJ1-3; v_gene: TRBV25-1; CDR3aa: CASQDRASGNTIYF
j_gene: TRBJ2-1; v_gene: TRBV20-1; CDR3aa: CSVRAGGANEQFF
j_gene: TRBJ2-1; v_gene: TRBV11-2; CDR3aa: CASSLSPRLENEQFF
j_gene: TRBJ2-7; v_gene: TRBV25-1; CDR3aa: CASSPIDMDEQYF
j_gene: TRBJ1-1; v_gene: TRBV30; CDR3aa: CAWSKDPVGMNTEAFF
j_gene: TRBJ1-5; v_gene: TRBV10-3; CDR3aa: CAISATGNQPQHF
j_gene: TRBJ2-3; v_gene: TRBV5-1; CDR3aa: CASSSPRGGDTQYF
j_gene: TRBJ1-5; v_gene: TRBV5-5; CDR3aa: CASSSGTDYQPQHF
j_gene: TRBJ1-1; v_gene: TRBV6-2/TRBV6-3; CDR3aa: CASTNTREAFF
j_gene: TRBJ2-3; v_gene: TRBV11-2; CDR3aa: CASSLVGSGTSQLSTDTQYF
j_gene: TRBJ1-5; v_gene: TRBV30; CDR3aa: CAWGTDNQPQHF
j_gene: TRBJ2-7; v_gene: TRBV2; CDR3aa: CASSEGTSYEQYF
j_gene: TRBJ2-1; v_gene: TRBV29-1; CDR3aa: CSFEGLAGGGEQFF
j_gene: TRBJ1-6; v_gene: TRBV20-1; CDR3aa: CSARGGAGSPLHF
j_gene: TRBJ2-1; v_gene: TRBV7-9; CDR3aa: CASSQSGTGVREQFF
j_gene: TRBJ2-1; v_gene: TRBV5-1; CDR3aa: CASSLAPSGTSGNEQFF